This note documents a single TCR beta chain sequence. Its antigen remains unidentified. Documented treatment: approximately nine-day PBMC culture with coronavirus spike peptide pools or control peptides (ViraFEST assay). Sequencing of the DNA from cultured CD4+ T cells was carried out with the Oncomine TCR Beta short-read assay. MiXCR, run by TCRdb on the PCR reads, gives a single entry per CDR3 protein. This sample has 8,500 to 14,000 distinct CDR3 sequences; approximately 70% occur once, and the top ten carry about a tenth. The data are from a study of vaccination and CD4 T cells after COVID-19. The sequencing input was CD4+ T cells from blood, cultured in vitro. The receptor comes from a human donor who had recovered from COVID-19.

The CDR3 coding sequence is TGTGCCAGCAGTTACCTGTGGTCCGGGACTAGCGGGGGGAAGGGGGCCTACGAGCAGTACTTC. The encoded protein is CASSYLWSGTSGGKGAYEQYF. V and J are TRBV6-5 and TRBJ2-7; 15 bases map to TRBD2. The CDR3 has 21 amino acids. Germline V lookup: CDR1 MNHEY, CDR2 SVGAGI. V lost 2 bases, J lost 2 bases, and 16 bases stayed unmatched.